One T cell receptor (beta chain) is described in this entry. This sample is part of a study of blood T cell repertoires in COVID-19. Turning to the study itself: COVID-19 samples from acute and convalescent phases originated in the United States, Italy and Spain. Sources were T cells, B-cell-depleted T cells, or PBMCs; the material itself was cDNA or gDNA.

Study processing details: Amplification of reference gene primers was used by the study to estimate nucleated cell counts. Using immunoSEQ multiplex PCR, the repertoire was profiled, and TCRdb retains in-frame clones only, with some absent. V and J calls and clone size are copied from that table; D and trimming were computed from the DNA. This sample carries 90,000 or so clones, 90% to 95% of them seen once, and the ten largest clones take under 2%. Germline V gene sequence: CDR1 SGHNT, CDR2 YENEEA. Losses at the gene ends were 5 bases for V and 5 bases for J; bases not matched to a gene: 11. The CDR3 spans 15 residues.

The rearrangement uses TRBV11-3 and TRBJ2-5; 7 bases align to TRBD2. The sample was peripheral blood. The sequence was collected from a human donor with active COVID-19. The donor label of this sample is uncertain. CDR3: CASSPGLSGWETQYF. The CDR3 DNA follows: TGTGCCAGCAGCCCGGGACTATCCGGATGGGAGACCCAGTACTTC.